These T cell receptor beta chains were read from a single sample in a study of beta chain features in type 1 diabetes. The method was immunoSEQ multiplex PCR; TCRdb's version includes in-frame clones alone and lacks a portion of them. The table shows 900,000 or so clones, with 15% to 20% occurring only once. The specimen was naive CD4+ T cells from blood. The origin of the receptors is a young woman in good health. The CDR3 runs from the conserved cysteine through the conserved F or W. The D gene is left open where the match is weak. Rows give clone size only sometimes, using once, few, many, or a class for an expanded clone.

>TRBV6-6|few|TRBJ2-1|TRBD2
CASCDSGRSYNEQFF
TGTGCCAGCTGTGATAGCGGGAGGTCCTACAATGAGCAGTTCTTC
>TRBV7-6|-|TRBJ1-1|TRBD1
CASSRRQGGNTEAFF
TGTGCCAGCAGCAGACGACAGGGAGGGAACACTGAAGCTTTCTTT
>TRBV11-2|few|TRBJ2-3|-
CASRRNEGPDTQYF
TGTGCCAGCAGAAGAAACGAGGGCCCAGATACGCAGTATTTT
>TRBV28|few|TRBJ2-3|TRBD2
CASSLILSGYPTDTQYF
TGTGCCAGCAGTTTAATCCTTAGCGGGTACCCCACAGATACGCAGTATTTT
>TRBV7-9|-|TRBJ2-3|TRBD2
CASPPPSDREGTVTDTQYF
TGTGCCAGCCCTCCCCCGTCGGACCGGGAGGGTACTGTCACAGATACGCAGTATTTT
>TRBV7-3|-|TRBJ2-7|TRBD1
CASEIGTGAYEQYF
TGTGCCAGCGAAATCGGGACAGGGGCCTACGAGCAGTACTTC
>TRBV5-4|-|TRBJ1-2|-
CASSLADYGYTF
TGTGCCAGCAGCTTGGCCGACTATGGCTACACCTTC
>TRBV29-1|-|TRBJ2-5|-
CSATGYETQYF
TGCAGCGCCACAGGGTACGAGACCCAGTACTTC
>TRBV6-4|-|TRBJ2-7|-
CASRPWGHSYEQYF
TGTGCCAGCAGGCCCTGGGGTCACTCTTACGAGCAGTACTTC
>TRBV20-1|few|TRBJ1-2|-
CSAKENYGYTF
TGCAGTGCTAAAGAGAACTATGGCTACACCTTC
>TRBV5-4|few|TRBJ2-3|-
CASSSSTDTQYF
TGTGCCAGCAGCTCTAGCACAGATACGCAGTATTTT
>TRBV28|-|TRBJ2-4|TRBD2
CASMSGSGLAKNIQYF
TGTGCCAGCATGAGCGGGAGCGGACTAGCCAAAAACATTCAGTACTTC
>TRBV7-9|-|TRBJ2-7|TRBD1
CASSRAGTGFYEQYF
TGTGCCAGCAGCCGAGCCGGGACAGGGTTCTACGAGCAGTACTTC
>TRBV18|few|TRBJ2-1|TRBD2
CASSPLAGGPSEQFF
TGTGCCAGCTCACCTCTAGCGGGAGGGCCTTCTGAGCAGTTCTTC
>TRBV7-2|-|TRBJ1-1|TRBD1
CASSLDRSNTEAFF
TGTGCCAGCAGCCTGGACAGGTCGAACACTGAAGCTTTCTTT
>TRBV2|-|TRBJ2-1|TRBD2
CASSEEAAGGPYNEQFF
TGTGCCAGCAGTGAAGAGGCAGCGGGAGGGCCTTACAATGAGCAGTTCTTC
>TRBV7-6|-|TRBJ2-7|-
CASSPDRGYEQYF
TGTGCCAGCAGCCCCGATAGAGGCTACGAGCAGTACTTC
>TRBV25-1|-|TRBJ1-4|-
CASSDHREIEKLFF
TGTGCCAGCAGTGACCACCGGGAGATTGAAAAACTGTTTTTT
>TRBV19|few|TRBJ2-2|-
CASSTYLGPNDPTTGELFF
TGTGCCAGTAGTACGTACCTCGGACCCAACGACCCTACCACCGGGGAGCTGTTTTTT
>TRBV4-2|few|TRBJ2-1|-
CASSQVGVAVNNEQFF
TGTGCCAGCAGCCAAGTGGGCGTAGCTGTTAACAATGAGCAGTTCTTC
>TRBV29-1|-|TRBJ2-3|TRBD2
CSARGVRGTSGTDTQYF
TGCAGCGCACGAGGAGTCCGCGGGACTAGCGGGACAGATACGCAGTATTTT
>TRBV7-8|-|TRBJ2-1|-
CASSSRPRPLANEQFF
TGTGCCAGCAGCTCGAGACCGCGGCCTCTCGCCAATGAGCAGTTCTTC
>TRBV29-1|few|TRBJ2-5|-
CSVESLRGGRQETQYF
TGCAGCGTTGAATCACTAAGGGGGGGGAGGCAAGAGACCCAGTACTTC
>TRBV6-5|-|TRBJ2-7|-
CASSYWDLEQYF
TGTGCCAGCAGTTACTGGGATTTGGAGCAGTACTTC
>TRBV19|-|TRBJ1-5|-
CASTAWGAGNQPQHF
TGTGCCAGTACGGCCTGGGGCGCGGGGAATCAGCCCCAGCATTTT
>TRBV5-1|few|TRBJ1-1|-
CASSRDQEYTEAFF
TGCGCCAGCAGCCGGGACCAAGAGTACACTGAAGCTTTCTTT
>TRBV4-3|few|TRBJ2-1|TRBD2
CASSPTSGSKYEQFF
TGCGCCAGCAGCCCCACTAGCGGGAGTAAGTATGAGCAGTTCTTC
>TRBV7-9|few|TRBJ1-3|-
CASSLEGYSGNTIYF
TGTGCCAGCAGCCTCGAGGGTTACTCTGGAAACACCATATATTTT
>TRBV15|-|TRBJ1-3|-
CATSRDRTAGNTIYF
TGTGCCACCAGCAGAGATAGAACAGCGGGAAACACCATATATTTT
>TRBV5-6|few|TRBJ1-1|-
CASSLLFQGSTEAFF
TGTGCCAGCAGCTTACTATTTCAGGGATCCACTGAAGCTTTCTTT
>TRBV7-3|-|TRBJ2-2|-
CASSLVQGENGELFF
TGTGCCAGCAGCTTAGTACAGGGTGAAAACGGGGAGCTGTTTTTT
>TRBV5-4|few|TRBJ2-5|-
CASSLGARQETQYF
TGTGCCAGCAGCTTGGGGGCCAGGCAAGAGACCCAGTACTTC
>TRBV2|-|TRBJ2-7|TRBD2
CASVTGGYEQYF
TGTGCCAGCGTGACGGGAGGGTACGAGCAGTACTTC
>TRBV28|-|TRBJ1-5|-
CASSFADQPQHF
TGTGCCAGCAGTTTTGCGGATCAGCCCCAGCATTTT
>TRBV14|few|TRBJ2-1|TRBD1
CASSRLPGQGRSYNEQFF
TGTGCCAGCAGCCGCCTGCCGGGACAGGGTAGGTCGTACAATGAGCAGTTCTTC
>TRBV18|-|TRBJ2-1|-
CASSLETGPYNEQFF
TGTGCCAGCTCACTCGAAACTGGGCCCTACAATGAGCAGTTCTTC
>TRBV27|few|TRBJ2-2|TRBD1
CAGRFDPGGLNTGELFF
TGTGCCGGGCGTTTCGACCCAGGGGGCCTGAACACCGGGGAGCTGTTTTTT
>TRBV11-2|-|TRBJ2-5|TRBD1
CASSHRGQSLYQETQYF
TGTGCCAGCAGCCACAGGGGTCAAAGCCTGTACCAAGAGACCCAGTACTTC
>TRBV7-2|-|TRBJ1-2|-
CASSFQRVASDYGYTF
TGTGCCAGCAGCTTTCAAAGGGTAGCCTCGGACTATGGCTACACCTTC
>TRBV11-1|few|TRBJ2-1|-
CASSLLGKILHEQFF
TGTGCCAGCAGCTTATTAGGGAAGATACTACATGAGCAGTTCTTC
>TRBV2|-|TRBJ1-5|-
CASQQEGKPQHF
TGTGCCAGCCAACAAGAGGGGAAGCCCCAGCATTTT
>TRBV7-8|-|TRBJ2-1|-
CASSKPGVWSPNEQFF
TGTGCCAGCAGCAAACCGGGGGTATGGTCGCCCAATGAGCAGTTCTTC
>TRBV25-1|few|TRBJ1-2|-
CASSASYYGYTF
TGTGCCAGCAGTGCGAGCTACTATGGCTACACCTTC
>TRBV28|few|TRBJ1-2|-
CASSLRQGNYGYTF
TGTGCCAGCAGTTTGCGGCAGGGGAACTATGGCTACACCTTC
>TRBV9|-|TRBJ2-5|-
CASSVGARRGQETQYF
TGTGCCAGCAGCGTAGGGGCAAGACGGGGGCAAGAGACCCAGTACTTC
>TRBV9|few|TRBJ2-2|-
CASSVVLDTGELFF
TGTGCCAGCAGCGTAGTCTTAGACACCGGGGAGCTGTTTTTT
>TRBV7-9|-|TRBJ1-1|TRBD1
CASSLDRGPNTEAFF
TGTGCCAGCAGCCTCGACAGGGGGCCGAACACTGAAGCTTTCTTT
>TRBV18|-|TRBJ1-5|-
CASSPLGGNQPQHF
TGTGCCAGCTCACCTCTAGGGGGGAATCAGCCCCAGCATTTT
>TRBV5-4|once|TRBJ1-2|-
CASTRIKAVYTF
TGTGCCAGCACCCGCATTAAGGCTGTCTACACCTTC
>TRBV11-1|once|TRBJ2-3|TRBD1
CASSPGTAQNYRTDTQYF
TGTGCCAGCAGCCCCGGGACAGCCCAGAACTATCGCACAGATACGCAGTATTTT
>TRBV9|-|TRBJ2-1|-
CASSPRHAPYNEQFF
TGTGCCAGCAGCCCGCGACATGCGCCCTACAATGAGCAGTTCTTC
>TRBV7-2|few|TRBJ1-1|-
CASRPGGGAVRAFF
TGTGCCAGCAGGCCAGGCGGGGGCGCCGTGAGAGCTTTCTTT
>TRBV2|few|TRBJ2-5|TRBD2
CASSDGAGVETQYF
TGTGCCAGCAGTGACGGTGCGGGAGTTGAGACCCAGTACTTC